This TCR beta chain stems from a study of neoadjuvant anti-PD-1 for oral cavity cancer. At the level of the study: Non-progressing patients received a fourth nivolumab dose near day 43, then surgery on days 50-56.

Regarding this clone: Its target is unknown.

Time point denoted: after neoadjuvant nivolumab, at surgical resection. V shed 3 bases, J shed 4 bases, and the junction held 1 base outside the gene matches. This CDR3 is built from 13 residues. CDR1 is SGHNT, CDR2 YYREEE, per germline (reference sequence). PBMC libraries mostly used around 0.5 ug of input genomic DNA, with six replicates per sample. The repertoire was sequenced with immunoSEQ multiplex PCR; TCRdb's copy has only in-frame clones and lacks some. The sample has about 42,000 clones, approximately 80% seen once. General study findings and limits: After neoadjuvant nivolumab, PBMC T cell clonality was significantly higher in non-responders than responders. Each response group had just a few patients in TCR analyses.

The clonotype comes from a person aged 35-79 years with oral cavity squamous cell carcinoma. The source material was PBMCs, sampled after nivolumab (anti-PD-1) treatment. The rearrangement joins TRBV5-4 to TRBJ1-2; 9 bases fit TRBD1. For the CDR3, the DNA is TGTGCCAGCAGCTGGACAGGGGTCTATGGCTACACCTTC. As protein: CASSWTGVYGYTF. The full variable domain, its missing parts supplied by reference TRBV5-4 and TRBJ1-2, is ETGVTQSPTHLIKTRGQQVTLRCSSQSGHNTVSWYQQALGQGPQFIFQYYREEENGRGNFPPRFSGLQFPNYSSELNVNALELDDSALYLCASSWTGVYGYTFGSGTRLTVV.